Listed below are T cell receptor beta chains from one sample, sequenced in a study of breast tumors, draining lymph nodes, adjacent tissues. TCRdb passed the multiplex PCR reads through MiXCR, listing each CDR3 protein once. The sample shows about 140,000 distinct CDR3 sequences, around a third of them seen only once. The source material was axillary lymph node tissue. These receptors originate from a female donor with breast cancer. Some clones in this sample may be carry-over from other donors' samples. Both conserved end residues are part of each CDR3. A D gene is named only where the DNA matches it firmly. Some rows mark clone size as missing; the rest say once, few, many or name a class of expanded clone.

d_gene: TRBD2; abundance: many; v_gene: TRBV7-2; j_gene: TRBJ2-5; CDR3nt: TGTGCCAGCAGCCGCGGGGGGGCGGGGGAGACCCAGTACTTC; CDR3aa: CASSRGGAGETQYF
d_gene: TRBD1; abundance: -; v_gene: TRBV5-1; j_gene: TRBJ1-6; CDR3nt: TGCGCCAGCACCCCTGGGACAGGGACTAATTCACCCCTCCACTTT; CDR3aa: CASTPGTGTNSPLHF
d_gene: -; abundance: -; v_gene: TRBV10-2; j_gene: TRBJ1-6; CDR3nt: TGCGCCAGCAGTGACAGGAATTCACCCCTCCACTTT; CDR3aa: CASSDRNSPLHF
d_gene: -; abundance: many; v_gene: TRBV19; j_gene: TRBJ1-2; CDR3nt: TGTGCCAGTAGTCCCCATATGGGAAGAGACAGGAACTATGGCTACACCTTC; CDR3aa: CASSPHMGRDRNYGYTF
d_gene: -; abundance: many; v_gene: TRBV7-2; j_gene: TRBJ2-3; CDR3nt: TGTGCCAGCGCGGGGCAGTCAGCAGATACGCAGTATTTT; CDR3aa: CASAGQSADTQYF
d_gene: TRBD2; abundance: many; v_gene: TRBV5-1; j_gene: TRBJ2-6; CDR3nt: TGCGCCAGCAGCCGGACTAGCGGAGACTCTGGGGCCAACGTCCTGACTTTC; CDR3aa: CASSRTSGDSGANVLTF
d_gene: -; abundance: -; v_gene: TRBV18; j_gene: TRBJ2-4; CDR3nt: TGTGCCAGCTCACCACCGGAGGGTGAAGGCGGGATTCAGTACTTC; CDR3aa: CASSPPEGEGGIQYF
d_gene: -; abundance: many; v_gene: TRBV2; j_gene: TRBJ2-1; CDR3nt: TGTGCCAGAAGATTAGGGGTGCAGGGAAGTGAGCAGTTCTTC; CDR3aa: CARRLGVQGSEQFF
d_gene: -; abundance: many; v_gene: TRBV5-1; j_gene: TRBJ1-4; CDR3nt: TGCGCCAGCAGCTTGGCCCCGGCTTCTAATGAAAAACTGTTTTTT; CDR3aa: CASSLAPASNEKLFF
d_gene: -; abundance: -; v_gene: TRBV7-6; j_gene: TRBJ2-7; CDR3nt: TGTGCCAGCAGCTTGGTCGGGGCCACCTACGAGCAGTACTTC; CDR3aa: CASSLVGATYEQYF
d_gene: -; abundance: few; v_gene: TRBV20-1; j_gene: TRBJ1-1; CDR3nt: TGCAGTGGGGGGGTAGGAAGGAACACTGAAGCTTTCTTT; CDR3aa: CSGGVGRNTEAFF
d_gene: -; abundance: many; v_gene: TRBV6-5; j_gene: TRBJ2-7; CDR3nt: TGTGCCAGCAGTTACTCCCGAGACAGGATCGAGCAGTACTTC; CDR3aa: CASSYSRDRIEQYF
d_gene: -; abundance: -; v_gene: TRBV15; j_gene: TRBJ1-6; CDR3nt: TGTGCCACTAGCCTAGACGGCCTATCTAATCCACCCCTCCACTTT; CDR3aa: CATSLDGLSNPPLHF
d_gene: -; abundance: many; v_gene: TRBV5-1; j_gene: TRBJ2-5; CDR3nt: TGCGCCAGCAGCTTCGCCGACAGGAGGGAGACCCAGTACTTC; CDR3aa: CASSFADRRETQYF
d_gene: -; abundance: many; v_gene: TRBV9; j_gene: TRBJ1-2; CDR3nt: TGTGCCAGCAGCGTAGAACGGGACTATGGCTACACCTTC; CDR3aa: CASSVERDYGYTF